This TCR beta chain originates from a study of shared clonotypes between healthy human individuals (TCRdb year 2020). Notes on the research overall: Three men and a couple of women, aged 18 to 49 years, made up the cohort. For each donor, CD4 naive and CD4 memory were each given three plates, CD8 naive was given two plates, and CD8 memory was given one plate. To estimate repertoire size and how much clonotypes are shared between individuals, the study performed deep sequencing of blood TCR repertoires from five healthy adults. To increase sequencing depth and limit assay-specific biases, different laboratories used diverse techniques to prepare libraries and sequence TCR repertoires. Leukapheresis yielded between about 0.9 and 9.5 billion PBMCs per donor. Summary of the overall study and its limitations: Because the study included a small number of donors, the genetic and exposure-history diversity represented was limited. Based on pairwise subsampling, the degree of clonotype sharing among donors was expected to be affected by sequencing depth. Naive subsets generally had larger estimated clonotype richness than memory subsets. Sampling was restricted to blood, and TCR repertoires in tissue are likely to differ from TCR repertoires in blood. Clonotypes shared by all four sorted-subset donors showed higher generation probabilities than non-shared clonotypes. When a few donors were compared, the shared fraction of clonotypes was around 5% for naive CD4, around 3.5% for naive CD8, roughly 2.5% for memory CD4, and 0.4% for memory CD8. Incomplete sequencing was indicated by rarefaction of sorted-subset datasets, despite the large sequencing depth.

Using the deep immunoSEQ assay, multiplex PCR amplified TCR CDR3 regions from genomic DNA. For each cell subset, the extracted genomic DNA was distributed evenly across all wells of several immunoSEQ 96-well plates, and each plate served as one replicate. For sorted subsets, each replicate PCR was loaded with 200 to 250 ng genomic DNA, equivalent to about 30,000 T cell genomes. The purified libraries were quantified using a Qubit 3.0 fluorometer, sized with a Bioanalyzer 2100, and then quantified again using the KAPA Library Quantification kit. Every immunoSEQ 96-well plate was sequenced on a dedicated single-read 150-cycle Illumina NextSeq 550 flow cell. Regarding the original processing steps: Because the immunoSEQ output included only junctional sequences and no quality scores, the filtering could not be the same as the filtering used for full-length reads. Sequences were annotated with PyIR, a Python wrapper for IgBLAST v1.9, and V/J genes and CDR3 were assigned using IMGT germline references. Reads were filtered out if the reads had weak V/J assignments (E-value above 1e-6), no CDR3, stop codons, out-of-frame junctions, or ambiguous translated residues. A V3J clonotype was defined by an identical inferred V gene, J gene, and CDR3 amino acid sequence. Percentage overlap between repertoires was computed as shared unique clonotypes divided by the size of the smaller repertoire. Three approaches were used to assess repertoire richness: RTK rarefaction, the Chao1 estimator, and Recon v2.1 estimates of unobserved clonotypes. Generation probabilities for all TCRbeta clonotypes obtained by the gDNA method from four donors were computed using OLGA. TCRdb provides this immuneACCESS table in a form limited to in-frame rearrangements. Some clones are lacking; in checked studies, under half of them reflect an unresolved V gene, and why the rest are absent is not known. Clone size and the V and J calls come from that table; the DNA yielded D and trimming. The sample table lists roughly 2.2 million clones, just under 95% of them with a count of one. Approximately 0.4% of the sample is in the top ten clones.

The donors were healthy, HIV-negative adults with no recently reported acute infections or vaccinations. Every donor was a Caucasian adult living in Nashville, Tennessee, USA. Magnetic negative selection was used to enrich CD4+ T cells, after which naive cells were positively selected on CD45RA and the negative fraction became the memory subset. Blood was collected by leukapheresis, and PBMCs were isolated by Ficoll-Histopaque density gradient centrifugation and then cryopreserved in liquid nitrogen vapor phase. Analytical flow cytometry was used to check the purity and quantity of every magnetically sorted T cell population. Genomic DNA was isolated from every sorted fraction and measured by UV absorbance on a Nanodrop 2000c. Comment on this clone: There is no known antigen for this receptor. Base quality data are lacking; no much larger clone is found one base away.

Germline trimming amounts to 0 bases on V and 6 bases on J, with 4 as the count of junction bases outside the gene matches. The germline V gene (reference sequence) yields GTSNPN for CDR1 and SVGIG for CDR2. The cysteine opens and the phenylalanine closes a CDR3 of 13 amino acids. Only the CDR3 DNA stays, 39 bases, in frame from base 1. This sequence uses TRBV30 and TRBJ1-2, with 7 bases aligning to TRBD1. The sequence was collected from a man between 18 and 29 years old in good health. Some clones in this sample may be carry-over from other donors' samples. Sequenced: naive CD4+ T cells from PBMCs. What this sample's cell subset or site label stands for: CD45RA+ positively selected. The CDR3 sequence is CAWSVYRGDGYTF. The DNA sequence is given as TGTGCCTGGAGTGTATACAGGGGAGATGGCTACACCTTC.